The rows below give T cell receptor beta chains drawn from one sample of a study of T cell responses to AZD1222 COVID-19 vaccine. The method was immunoSEQ multiplex PCR; TCRdb's version includes in-frame clones alone and lacks a portion of them. The data show 100,000 to 150,000 clones, with about nine tenths seen just once and 7.6% held by the top ten. The input for sequencing was peripheral blood, taken on day 0 of AZD1222 vaccination. These receptors came from an adult in good health. CDR3s include the opening cysteine and the closing phenylalanine or tryptophan. Each record gives: J gene, D gene, clone size, V gene, CDR3 protein, CDR3 DNA. The D gene is left open where the match is weak. Rows give clone size only sometimes, using once, few, many, or a class for an expanded clone.

TRBJ2-1 | - | - | TRBV6-5 | CASSYLLNNEQFF | TGTGCCAGCAGTTACCTACTAAACAATGAGCAGTTCTTC
TRBJ2-4 | - | - | TRBV28 | CASTDGGQNIQYF | TGTGCCAGCACGGACGGGGGCCAAAACATTCAGTACTTC
TRBJ2-5 | TRBD1 | - | TRBV6-5 | CASSFAGTGGQETQYF | TGTGCCAGCAGTTTCGCCGGGACAGGGGGACAAGAGACCCAGTACTTC
TRBJ2-7 | - | once | TRBV4-2 | CASSQDMGAYEQYF | TGTGCCAGCAGCCAAGATATGGGGGCCTACGAGCAGTACTTC
TRBJ2-7 | TRBD1 | - | TRBV28 | CASNLGQGDYEQYF | TGTGCCAGCAACCTGGGACAGGGGGACTACGAGCAGTACTTC
TRBJ1-5 | - | - | TRBV6-5 | CASSYSSGQNQPQHF | TGTGCCAGCAGTTACTCTTCCGGGCAGAATCAGCCCCAGCATTTT
TRBJ2-5 | - | once | TRBV7-9 | CASSPPIETQYF | TGTGCCAGCAGCCCCCCCATAGAGACCCAGTACTTC
TRBJ1-1 | - | - | TRBV10-1 | CASRNDVNTEAFF | TGCGCCAGCAGGAACGATGTGAACACTGAAGCTTTCTTT
TRBJ1-4 | - | - | TRBV5-1 | CASSPDSGNEKLFF | TGCGCCAGCAGCCCGGACAGCGGGAATGAAAAACTGTTTTTT
TRBJ1-5 | - | - | TRBV4-1 | CSQRGRKGNQPQHF | TGCTCACAGCGGGGTCGGAAGGGCAATCAGCCCCAGCATTTT
TRBJ1-2 | - | few | TRBV5-1 | CASSLPSEYDYTF | TGCGCCAGCAGCTTGCCCTCAGAGTATGACTACACCTTC
TRBJ2-7 | - | - | TRBV24-1 | CATSGSGYEQYF | TGTGCCACCAGTGGCAGTGGCTACGAGCAGTACTTC
TRBJ1-1 | TRBD1 | - | TRBV10-3 | CAISEGQGNTEAFF | TGTGCCATCAGTGAAGGACAGGGGAACACTGAAGCTTTCTTT
TRBJ2-7 | - | once | TRBV7-2 | CASSLIVGTNEQYF | TGTGCCAGCAGCTTAATAGTTGGGACGAACGAGCAGTACTTC
TRBJ1-5 | - | - | TRBV30 | CAWSGLGNQPQHF | TGTGCCTGGAGTGGACTGGGCAATCAGCCCCAGCATTTT
TRBJ2-5 | - | - | TRBV19 | CASSIGQSETQYF | TGTGCCAGTAGTATCGGACAGTCGGAGACCCAGTACTTC
TRBJ1-1 | - | few | TRBV5-1 | CASFRDMNTEAFF | TGCGCCAGCTTCCGGGATATGAACACTGAAGCTTTCTTT